The 15 T cell receptor beta chains listed next were all sequenced from one sample in a study. MiXCR was run by TCRdb on the 5' RACE reads, yielding one entry per CDR3 protein. The repertoire has roughly 52,000 distinct CDR3 sequences, approximately 17% of them found once; the top ten carry under 2.5%. The sample comprised naive CD4+ T cells sorted from blood. The subset is: naive CD4+ T cells, CD4+CD45RA+CD25-. These receptors were obtained from a female donor with breast cancer.

J is TRBJ2-3 and V is TRBV4-3; D remains ambiguous. This CDR3 has 14 amino acids. Trimming cost V 0 bases and J 6 bases, with 10 bases left between them. Germline loops: CDR1 LGHNA, CDR2 YSLEER. The CDR3 is CASSQDLGSDTQYF. The CDR3 DNA sequence: TGCGCCAGCAGCCAAGATCTGGGTTCCGATACGCAGTATTTT.

This clonotype was detected a few times. The chain links TRBV7-9 to TRBJ1-1, with no clear D. Germline CDR1 SEHNR, CDR2 FQNEAQ (reference sequence). The CDR3 runs to 12 residues. The V gene lost 4 bases and the J gene lost 6 bases, with 9 bases spanning the gap. The CDR3 nucleotides are TGTGCCAGCAGCTCCAATAACGCTGAAGCTTTCTTT. Translated: CASSSNNAEAFF.

This clonotype was seen a few times. V usage is TRBV18 and J usage is TRBJ2-3; no reliable D call. Trimming stripped 3 bases from V and 5 bases from J, with 9 bases between. CDR3 size: 13 residues. Germline V gene lookup returns CDR1 KGHSH and CDR2 LQKENI. This chain's CDR3 is CASSPGPGDTQYF. DNA of the CDR3: TGTGCCAGCTCACCTGGCCCCGGAGATACGCAGTATTTT.

Many counts were recorded for this clonotype. The V gene is TRBV6-5, the J gene TRBJ1-5; D not resolved. The ends were cut back, 4 bases at V and 10 bases at J, with 14 bases in the middle. Germline V gene sequence: CDR1 MNHEY, CDR2 SVGAGI. The CDR3 is made up of 13 amino acids. In nucleotides, the CDR3 is TGTGCCAGCAGTTTCTCCCCGATGGGCCCCCAGCATTTT. Its protein product is CASSFSPMGPQHF.

Here the CDR3 reads CASSQALTRNAQYF. CDR3 in DNA: TGCGCCAGCAGCCAAGCCCTTACTAGAAATGCGCAGTATTTT. The chain is built from TRBV4-3 and TRBJ2-3; maybe TRBD2 (5 bases). V was pared by 1 base and J by 10 bases, with 15 bases between. The CDR3 runs 14 residues. From germline, CDR1 is LGHNA and CDR2 YSLEER.

In nucleotides, the CDR3 is TGTGCCAGCAGTTCACCGGGACTAGCGGGAGTTCGGGATACGCAGTATTTT. As protein: CASSSPGLAGVRDTQYF. This chain joins TRBV12-3 or TRBV12-4 and TRBJ2-3; 14 bases align to TRBD2. CDR3 length: 17 residues. V trimming: 4 bases; J trimming: 6 bases; junction bases outside the gene matches: 9.

The genes are TRBV7-3 and TRBJ2-3; D uncertain. In germline, CDR1 is SGHTA, CDR2 FQGTGA. Trimming left V 5 bases short and J 0 bases short, with 9 bases between. The CDR3 extends over 14 amino acids. This CDR3 is CASSLAPSTDTQYF. The CDR3 coding sequence is TGTGCCAGCAGCCTTGCCCCGAGCACAGATACGCAGTATTTT.

V gene TRBV29-1 combines with J gene TRBJ2-1; the D gene is possibly TRBD1 (6 bases). The CDR3 extends over 13 amino acids. The germline gives CDR1 SQVTM, CDR2 ANQGSEA. Trimming shortened V by 6 bases and J by 0 bases, and 9 bases separated the two germline ends. CDR3: CSVGQTSYNEQFF. CDR3 sequence (DNA): TGCAGCGTCGGACAGACCTCCTACAATGAGCAGTTCTTC.

This chain links TRBV21-1 with TRBJ1-5. TRBV21-1 is flagged as a pseudogene. The CDR3 runs to 17 residues. The CDR3 coding sequence is TGTGCCAGCAGCAAAGTCCACGGATTCCCCGTCAATCAGCCCCAGCATTTT. Its protein product is CASSKVHGFPVNQPQHF.

This clonotype was detected many times. This chain connects TRBV5-1 to TRBJ1-5, with D hard to call. Germline assignment: CDR1 SGHRS and CDR2 YFSETQ. V lost 0 bases to trimming and J lost 6 bases, with 13 bases between them. The CDR3 loop spans 15 amino acids. The CDR3 coding sequence is TGCGCCAGCAGCTTGGCCGGCGGGAGCGGTCAGCCCCAGCATTTT. The encoded protein is CASSLAGGSGQPQHF. Using reference TRBV5-1 and TRBJ1-5 for the parts outside the CDR3, the full variable domain is KAGVTQTPRYLIKTRGQQVTLSCSPISGHRSVSWYQQTPGQGLQFLFEYFSETQRNKGNFPGRFSGRQFSNSRSEMNVSTLELGDSALYLCASSLAGGSGQPQHFGDGTRLSIL.

Worth noting for this clonotype: One junction end does not reproduce the germline sequence, and a read error may be involved. The rearrangement uses TRBV9 and TRBJ1-1, with D tentatively TRBD1 (6 bases). The CDR3 loop spans 14 amino acids. The germline V gene encodes CDR1 SGDLS and CDR2 YYNGEE. The CDR3 nucleotides read TGTGCCAGCAGCGTAGAAGTCAGGGGAGCTGAAGCTCTCTTT. Translation gives CASSVEVRGAEALF.

The rearrangement joins TRBV9 to TRBJ2-2; 8 bases map to TRBD1. The germline V gene encodes CDR1 SGDLS and CDR2 YYNGEE. The CDR3 runs 17 residues. V was clipped by 7 bases and J by 1 base; unmatched bases: 12. DNA of the CDR3: TGTGCCAGCTCAGTCCCCATGGGACAGGTGAACACCGGGGAGCTGTTTTTT. Protein: CASSVPMGQVNTGELFF.

The chain employs TRBV20-1 and TRBJ1-5; tentatively, D is TRBD1 (5 bases). The V end was cut by 0 bases, the J end by 1 base, with 19 bases between. The CDR3 is made up of 18 amino acids. Per germline, CDR1 DFQATT and CDR2 SNEGSKA (reference sequence). CDR3 bases: TGCAGTGCTAGAGATTCAGGCAAGGGGCTAATCAGCAATCAGCCCCAGCATTTT. This codes for CSARDSGKGLISNQPQHF.

Of note for this clonotype: The junction differs from germline at one of its ends, possibly a read error. This chain connects TRBV20-1 to TRBJ1-1; D possibly corresponds to TRBD1 (6 bases). The CDR3 sequence is 11 residues long. Looked up from germline, CDR1 is DFQATT and CDR2 is SNEGSKA (reference sequence). The CDR3 DNA reads as TGCAGTGCTATAAGGGACACTGAAGCTTGCTTT. Translation: CSAIRDTEACF.

This clonotype was observed a few times. The gene calls are TRBV7-2 and TRBJ2-1, with a tentative D call TRBD2 (5 bases). The CDR3 spans 14 residues. The germline V gene encodes CDR1 SGHTA and CDR2 FQGNSA. Trimming removed 4 bases at V and 6 bases at J, with 13 bases between. DNA of the CDR3: TGTGCCAGCAGCTACCACTACGGAGGCAATGAGCAGTTCTTC. Translated, it gives CASSYHYGGNEQFF.